These 3 T cell receptor beta chains came from one sample sequenced in a study of T cell responses to AZD1222 COVID-19 vaccine. Clones were read by immunoSEQ multiplex PCR, and TCRdb kept only the in-frame ones, dropping some. The sample yields 130,000 to 150,000 clones, around 90% seen once. The sequencing used peripheral blood, collected on day 0 of AZD1222 vaccination. These receptors all stem from an adult in good health.

The chain recombines TRBV30 with TRBJ1-1, with D unclear. This CDR3 spans 13 amino acids. Trimming took 5 bases from V and 2 from J, leaving 12 bases between them. Germline lookup yields CDR1 GTSNPN and CDR2 SVGIG (reference sequence). CDR3 in DNA: TGTGCCTGGGTTCCTGTTCTAAACACTGAAGCTTTCTTT. Protein: CAWVPVLNTEAFF.

This chain joins TRBV10-2 and TRBJ1-5, with 9 bases lining up with TRBD1. Germline CDR1 WSHSY, CDR2 SAAADI. This CDR3 is 16 amino acids long. The J segment lost 11 bases and the V segment lost 2 bases, leaving 13 bases of the junction unmatched. This CDR3 is CASSEGGQGQSRAQHF. The DNA of the CDR3 is TGCGCCAGCAGTGAGGGGGGACAGGGACAATCTAGGGCCCAGCATTTT.

The chain is built from TRBV28 and TRBJ1-5; the match to TRBD1 covers 8 bases. V gave up 8 bases and J gave up 1 base; unmatched junction bases: 7. CDR1 MDHEN and CDR2 SYDVKM come from the germline V gene. The CDR3 consists of 15 residues. CDR3 sequence (DNA): TGTGCCAGCTCGACAGGGGACCTAAGCAATCAGCCCCAGCATTTT. This encodes CASSTGDLSNQPQHF. Full variable domain (rest looked up from reference TRBV28 and TRBJ1-5): DVKVTQSSRYLVKRTGEKVFLECVQDMDHENMFWYRQDPGLGLRLIYFSYDVKMKEKGDIPEGYSVSREKKERFSLILESASTNQTSMYLCASSTGDLSNQPQHFGDGTRLSIL.